This T cell receptor (beta chain) comes out of a study of STAT5B mutations in CD4+ large granular lymphocyte leukemia. Study results and limitations: No patients shared main leukemic clonotypes, though 25% to 30% appeared at low frequency elsewhere. Patient CD4-sorted repertoires looked more clonal than healthy CD4+ repertoires, even without putative leukemic clones.

Patients had CD4+ T-LGLL, from Padova, Helsinki and Shinshu. A remark on this clone: Antigen unknown.

This was a survey-level run. Clones were read by immunoSEQ multiplex PCR, and TCRdb kept only the in-frame ones, dropping some. The data show about 10,000 clones, about four fifths seen once. The TCR originated in a man between 60 and 75 years old with CD4+ T-cell large granular lymphocyte leukemia. The sample comprised PBMCs.

As DNA, the CDR3 is TGTGCCATCAGTGAAGTTGGGGATGAGCAGTTCTTC. This encodes CAISEVGDEQFF. The V and J genes are TRBV10-3 and TRBJ2-1, with D unresolved. Trimming cost V 3 bases and J 8 bases, with 8 bases left between them. Per the germline V gene, CDR1 is ENHRY and CDR2 is SYGVKD. The CDR3 is 12 residues long.